This T cell receptor beta chain was recorded in a study of blood T cell repertoires in COVID-19. About the research overall: In each case, the material was cDNA or gDNA derived from T cells, B-cell-depleted T cells, or PBMCs.

Looked up from germline, CDR1 is MNHEY and CDR2 is SMNVEV (reference sequence). The CDR3 length is 14 residues. V shed 0 bases and J shed 7 bases, with 12 bases lying between them. Profiling relied on immunoSEQ multiplex PCR, and the TCRdb table lists in-frame clones only, not all of them. The sample includes 130,000 to 150,000 clones, approximately 80% seen only once; the top ten take about 3.5%. The source of this sequence is a man in his 70s who had recovered from COVID-19. The material sequenced was peripheral blood. The gene calls are TRBV27 and TRBJ2-5; TRBD2 is a possible D gene (7 bases). The CDR3 DNA follows: TGTGCCAGCAGTTTATCGGGGGGGCCCGGGACCCAGTACTTC. Translating gives CASSLSGGPGTQYF.